Each of the 9 T cell receptor beta chains below was sequenced from the same sample in a study of blood T cell repertoires in COVID-19. Profiled with immunoSEQ multiplex PCR; TCRdb holds only in-frame clones, not every one. The repertoire holds around 97,000 clones, with around 84% as singletons. Sequencing was performed on peripheral blood. The origin of the receptors is a human donor in a cohort sampled during active COVID-19.

This rearrangement joins TRBV19 to TRBJ1-4; D not certain. V was trimmed by 4 bases and J by 8 bases, leaving 8 bases between them. This CDR3 has 12 residues. Germline V CDR1 and CDR2: LNHDA, SQIVND (reference sequence). The CDR3 is CASSKFEEKLFF. The CDR3 DNA reads TGTGCCAGTAGTAAGTTTGAGGAAAAACTGTTTTTT.

This clone has just one count. This sequence joins TRBV4-2 and TRBJ1-6; D perhaps matches TRBD1 (5 bases). The CDR3 is 18 amino acids. V lost 3 bases and J 8 bases, leaving 23 bases between the germline ends. From germline, CDR1 is LGHNA and CDR2 YNFKEQ. In nucleotides, the CDR3 is TGTGCCAGCAGCCAGGAAAGTGTTGCGGTGGCGGGACATTCACCCCTCCACTTT. This encodes CASSQESVAVAGHSPLHF.

The CDR3 spells CASSLAGGPVDEQFF. In DNA form, the CDR3 reads TGTGCCAGCAGCTTGGCGGGGGGGCCGGTCGATGAGCAGTTCTTC. The chain couples TRBV5-6 to TRBJ2-1, with 8 bases that match TRBD2. Germline CDR1 SGHDT, CDR2 YYEEEE. V dropped 0 bases and J dropped 8; count of bases not matched to a gene: 7. The CDR3 totals 15 residues.

This sequence joins TRBV7-2 and TRBJ2-7; possibly TRBD2 for D (6 bases). Germline loops: CDR1 SGHTA, CDR2 FQGNSA. This CDR3 contains 13 residues. Trimming took off 5 bases at V and 9 bases at J, with 17 bases between the two ends. CDR3 DNA sequence: TGTGCCAGCAGCGCAACCCCTAGGAGGGCGCAGTACTTC. The encoded protein is CASSATPRRAQYF.

The genes are TRBV7-9 and TRBJ1-1; the D gene is possibly TRBD1 (6 bases). This CDR3 spans 15 amino acids. The germline V gene encodes CDR1 SEHNR and CDR2 FQNEAQ (reference sequence). V gave up 5 bases and J gave up 2 bases, with 15 bases separating them. The CDR3 region has the DNA TGTGCCAGCAGCATGATCAAGACAGGAAACACTGAAGCTTTCTTT. It yields the protein CASSMIKTGNTEAFF. The full variable domain, its missing parts supplied by reference TRBV7-9 and TRBJ1-1, is DTGVSQNPRHKITKRGQNVTFRCDPISEHNRLYWYRQTLGQGPEFLTYFQNEAQLEKSRLLSDRFSAERPKGSFSTLEIQRTEQGDSAMYLCASSMIKTGNTEAFFGQGTRLTVV.

The chain carries TRBV6-5 and TRBJ1-1; a possible D gene is TRBD1 (5 bases). Germline CDR1 MNHEY, CDR2 SVGAGI. Trimming stripped 8 bases from V and 6 bases from J, with 13 bases between. The CDR3 runs 12 residues. The CDR3 here is CASHPWGAEAFF. The CDR3 bases are TGTGCCAGCCACCCTTGGGGGGCTGAAGCTTTCTTT.

This chain joins TRBV18 and TRBJ1-1, with 7 bases that match TRBD1. The V segment lost 3 bases and the J segment 0 bases; nucleotides outside the gene matches: 7. The CDR3 is 16 residues long. Per germline, CDR1 KGHSH and CDR2 LQKENI. CDR3 bases: TGTGCCAGCTCACCTTTGACAGGGTCGGTGAACACTGAAGCTTTCTTT. Translating it yields CASSPLTGSVNTEAFF.

This clone appeared once. This sequence joins TRBV27 and TRBJ1-1, with TRBD1 as a possible D gene (6 bases). V was trimmed by 3 bases and J by 0 bases, leaving 8 bases between them. Germline V gene data show CDR1 as MNHEY and CDR2 as SMNVEV (reference sequence). The CDR3 runs to 14 residues. The CDR3 bases are TGTGCCAGCAGTTTTGCAGGGGTGAACACTGAAGCTTTCTTT. Its translation is CASSFAGVNTEAFF.

The genes are TRBV5-1 and TRBJ2-3, with TRBD1 as a possible D gene (6 bases). CDR1 and CDR2 (germline): SGHRS, YFSETQ. V was shortened by 7 bases and J by 6 bases, with 12 bases between the two germline ends. The CDR3 runs to 12 residues. This CDR3 is CASAEQGDTQYF. CDR3 nucleotide sequence: TGCGCCAGCGCGGAACAGGGCGATACGCAGTATTTT.